These 20 T cell receptor beta chains were all obtained from the same sample, sequenced in a study of blood T cell repertoires in COVID-19. Here immunoSEQ multiplex PCR was the method, and the copy in TCRdb shows in-frame clones only, minus some. The sample lists 250,000 to 300,000 clones; roughly 80% were seen once. The specimen was PBMCs or T cells enriched from blood (not recorded which). The receptor set was obtained from a middle-aged man who had been exposed to COVID-19.

This rearrangement joins TRBV29-1 to TRBJ1-1, with D uncertain. The CDR3 consists of 12 residues. CDR1 SQVTM and CDR2 ANQGSEA come from the germline V gene. V was cut by 4 bases and J by 11 bases, with 17 bases left in between. The CDR3 protein is CSVALLGGLAFF. DNA of the CDR3: TGCAGCGTTGCCCTTCTCGGCGGTCTCGCTTTCTTT.

The CDR3, as DNA: TGTGCCAGCTCACGCGGGAGTAGCACAGATACGCAGTATTTT. Protein sequence: CASSRGSSTDTQYF. This chain connects TRBV18 to TRBJ2-3; TRBD2 matches 7 bases. V dropped 4 bases and J dropped 0; count of bases not matched to a gene: 1. Per the germline V gene, CDR1 is KGHSH and CDR2 is LQKENI. The CDR3 is 14 residues long. Combining the CDR3 with reference TRBV18 and TRBJ2-3 gives the whole variable domain NAGVMQNPRHLVRRRGQEARLRCSPMKGHSHVYWYRQLPEEGLKFMVYLQKENIIDESGMPKERFSAEFPKEGPSILRIQQVVRGDSAAYFCASSRGSSTDTQYFGPGTRLTVL.

The CDR3 reads CASSQWAGENQPQHF. CDR3 nucleotide sequence: TGCGCCAGCAGCCAGTGGGCAGGGGAAAATCAGCCCCAGCATTTT. This chain connects TRBV5-1 to TRBJ1-5; a weak D match, TRBD1 (6 bases). This CDR3 has 15 amino acids. Germline V gene lookup returns CDR1 SGHRS and CDR2 YFSETQ. V was pared by 4 bases and J by 4 bases, with 15 bases between.

The chain combines TRBV6-4 with TRBJ2-3; D is ambiguous. Germline V gene sequence: CDR1 MRHNA, CDR2 SNTAGT. The length of the CDR3 is 11 residues. Between the trimmed V and J ends, which lost 5 bases and 5 bases, there was a span of 5 bases. As DNA, the CDR3 is TGTGCCAGCAGTACCGGAGATACGCAGTATTTT. Protein: CASSTGDTQYF.

This clone was observed a few times. The chain has TRBV10-3 and TRBJ1-4; D might be TRBD1 (5 bases). The CDR3 totals 14 residues. Per germline, CDR1 ENHRY and CDR2 SYGVKD. Trimming took 2 bases from V and 7 from J, leaving 11 bases between them. CDR3 loop: CAISEGGDTEKLFF. As DNA, the CDR3 is TGTGCCATCAGTGAGGGGGGGGATACTGAAAAACTGTTTTTT.

The rearrangement uses TRBV30 and TRBJ1-1; D remains unclear. This CDR3 is built from 12 residues. Germline lookup yields CDR1 GTSNPN and CDR2 SVGIG (reference sequence). Trimming pared 2 bases from V and 8 bases from J, leaving 12 bases between. For the CDR3, the DNA is TGTGCCTGGAGTAACGTCAGGTACGAAGCTTTCTTT. Protein sequence: CAWSNVRYEAFF.

V is TRBV5-1 and J is TRBJ2-7; 9 bases are shared with TRBD1. CDR3 length: 17 amino acids. Germline V CDR1 and CDR2: SGHRS, YFSETQ. The junction had 10 bases not matched to a gene; V was cut back by 0 bases and J by 3 bases. The CDR3 is CASSLATGTGYSYEQYF. The CDR3 coding sequence is TGCGCCAGCAGCTTGGCCACCGGGACAGGGTACAGCTACGAGCAGTACTTC.

The chain has TRBV5-1 and TRBJ1-2; 7 bases align to TRBD1. In germline, CDR1 is SGHRS, CDR2 YFSETQ. This CDR3 comprises 14 residues. V shed 3 bases and J 3 bases; nucleotides not matched to a gene: 5. The CDR3 is CASSSTGTDYGYTF. As DNA, the CDR3 is TGCGCCAGCAGCTCCACCGGGACAGACTATGGCTACACCTTC.

The chain recombines TRBV19 with TRBJ1-2; possible D gene TRBD1, 5 bases. CDR1 LNHDA and CDR2 SQIVND come from the germline V gene (reference sequence). The CDR3 covers 14 residues. The V end lost 3 bases, the J end lost 6 bases, and 14 bases lay between the germline ends. The CDR3 loop is CASSIGDRLNGYTF. CDR3 coding DNA: TGTGCCAGTAGTATCGGAGACAGATTAAATGGCTACACCTTC. The whole variable domain, remainder taken from reference TRBV19 and TRBJ1-2, is DGGITQSPKYLFRKEGQNVTLSCEQNLNHDAMYWYRQDPGQGLRLIYYSQIVNDFQKGDIAEGYSVSREKKESFPLTVTSAQKNPTAFYLCASSIGDRLNGYTFGSGTRLTVV.

V is TRBV3-1 (or the pseudogene TRBV3-2) and J is TRBJ2-5; a weak D match, TRBD2 (5 bases). Trimming took off 5 bases at V and 0 bases at J, with 19 bases between the two ends. Per germline, CDR1 LGHDT and CDR2 YNNKEL (reference sequence). CDR3 length: 17 amino acids. The CDR3 is CASSSSQIAPDQETQYF. DNA of the CDR3: TGTGCCAGCAGCTCCTCCCAAATAGCGCCCGACCAAGAGACCCAGTACTTC.

CDR3 sequence reads: CASSMGTAGVEQYF. CDR3 nucleotide sequence: TGCGCCAGCAGCATGGGGACAGCGGGGGTCGAGCAGTACTTC. This rearrangement joins TRBV5-1 to TRBJ2-7, with D possibly TRBD2 on 8 matching bases. Germline V gene data show CDR1 as SGHRS and CDR2 as YFSETQ. The V gene lost 4 bases and the J gene lost 6 bases, with 17 bases spanning the gap. The CDR3 is 14 amino acids.

This clone has only one observation. The chain recombines TRBV2 with TRBJ2-7; 7 positions agree with TRBD2. The CDR3 loop spans 12 amino acids. Looked up from germline, CDR1 is SNHLY and CDR2 is FYNNEI. The trim removed 10 bases at V and 3 bases at J, leaving 6 bases unmatched. This chain's CDR3 is CATKTSDYEQYF. The CDR3 nucleotides read TGTGCCACCAAAACTAGCGACTACGAGCAGTACTTC.

This sequence joins TRBV19 and TRBJ2-5; tentatively, D is TRBD2 (6 bases). V dropped 5 bases and J dropped 7 bases, with 17 bases sitting between them. From germline, CDR1 is LNHDA and CDR2 SQIVND (reference sequence). CDR3 length: 14 amino acids. This CDR3 is CASSGTLAEGTQYF. The CDR3 DNA is TGTGCCAGTAGTGGGACTTTAGCCGAGGGGACCCAGTACTTC. The entire variable domain, with the rest obtained from reference TRBV19 and TRBJ2-5, is as follows: DGGITQSPKYLFRKEGQNVTLSCEQNLNHDAMYWYRQDPGQGLRLIYYSQIVNDFQKGDIAEGYSVSREKKESFPLTVTSAQKNPTAFYLCASSGTLAEGTQYFGPGTRLLVL.

The genes are TRBV29-1 and TRBJ2-7, with 12 bases identical to TRBD1. The germline gives CDR1 SQVTM, CDR2 ANQGSEA. This CDR3 has 12 amino acids. V dropped 6 bases and J dropped 7; count of bases not matched to a gene: 4. This CDR3 reads CSVGQGAHEQYF. CDR3 sequence (DNA): TGCAGCGTGGGACAGGGGGCGCATGAGCAGTACTTC.

The chain carries TRBV6-6 and TRBJ2-3, with 15 bases aligning to TRBD2. Losses at the gene ends were 5 bases for V and 5 bases for J; bases not matched to a gene: 14. Germline V gene lookup returns CDR1 MNHNY and CDR2 SVGAGI (reference sequence). The CDR3 loop spans 19 amino acids. The CDR3 here is CASSLSGLAGGPLRDTQYF. CDR3 bases: TGTGCCAGCAGTCTATCCGGACTAGCGGGAGGGCCATTGAGAGATACGCAGTATTTT.

The gene calls are TRBV5-1 and TRBJ2-1; TRBD2 might be the D (6 bases). The CDR3 has 12 amino acids. Germline CDR1 SGHRS, CDR2 YFSETQ. Trimming took off 3 bases at V and 10 bases at J, with 11 bases between the two ends. CDR3 sequence (DNA): TGCGCCAGCAGCTGGAACCGGGGGGAGCAGTTCTTC. Translating it yields CASSWNRGEQFF.

This clone came up once. The chain is built from TRBV6-5 and TRBJ1-6; no clear D gene. V was trimmed by 4 bases and J by 7 bases, leaving 8 bases between them. CDR1 and CDR2 from the germline V gene are MNHEY and SVGAGI. The CDR3 is 13 residues long. CDR3 region: CASSWPENSPLHF. CDR3 DNA sequence: TGTGCCAGCAGTTGGCCAGAAAATTCACCCCTCCACTTT.

Points on this clone: This specimen includes other DNA sequences encoding the same CDR3. The gene calls are TRBV18 and TRBJ2-1; 11 nucleotides line up with TRBD2. V was pared by 0 bases and J by 9 bases, with 1 base of the junction left unmatched. CDR1 KGHSH and CDR2 LQKENI come from the germline V gene. This CDR3 has 14 residues. The CDR3 DNA reads as TGTGCCAGCTCACCACCCGGGACTAGCGGTGAGCAGTTCTTC. Protein product: CASSPPGTSGEQFF.

The chain carries TRBV6-5 and TRBJ1-5, with a tentative D call TRBD1 (5 bases). Trimming left V 6 bases short and J 7 bases short, with 13 bases between. The CDR3 consists of 13 residues. Germline V gene lookup returns CDR1 MNHEY and CDR2 SVGAGI. CDR3 loop: CASRQVLSQPQHF. The CDR3 DNA is TGTGCCAGCAGACAGGTACTGTCACAGCCCCAGCATTTT.

J is TRBJ2-3 and V is TRBV9, with D perhaps TRBD2 (5 bases). This CDR3 spans 16 amino acids. In germline, CDR1 is SGDLS, CDR2 YYNGEE. Trimming removed 0 bases from V and 2 bases from J, with 13 bases in between. The CDR3 protein is CASSVEGVSTTDTQYF. Here the CDR3 DNA reads TGTGCCAGCAGCGTAGAGGGAGTTTCTACCACAGATACGCAGTATTTT.